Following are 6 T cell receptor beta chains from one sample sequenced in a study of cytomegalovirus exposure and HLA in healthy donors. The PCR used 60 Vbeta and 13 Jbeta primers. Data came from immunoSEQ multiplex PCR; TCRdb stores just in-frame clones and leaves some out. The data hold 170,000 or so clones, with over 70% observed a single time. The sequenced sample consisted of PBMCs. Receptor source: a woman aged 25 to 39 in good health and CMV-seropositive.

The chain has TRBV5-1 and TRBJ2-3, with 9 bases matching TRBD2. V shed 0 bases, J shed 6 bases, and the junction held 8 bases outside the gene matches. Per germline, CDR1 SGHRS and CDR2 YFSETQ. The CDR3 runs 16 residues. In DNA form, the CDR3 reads TGCGCCAGCAGCTTGGACGGCGGGAGGGGTTGGGATACGCAGTATTTT. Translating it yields CASSLDGGRGWDTQYF.

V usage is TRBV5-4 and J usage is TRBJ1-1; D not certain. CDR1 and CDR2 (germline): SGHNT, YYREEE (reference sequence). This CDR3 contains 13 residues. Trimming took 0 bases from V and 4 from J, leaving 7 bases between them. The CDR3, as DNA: TGTGCCAGCAGCTTGGCCGGGAGCACTGAAGCTTTCTTT. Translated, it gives CASSLAGSTEAFF. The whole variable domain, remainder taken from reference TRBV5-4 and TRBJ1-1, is ETGVTQSPTHLIKTRGQQVTLRCSSQSGHNTVSWYQQALGQGPQFIFQYYREEENGRGNFPPRFSGLQFPNYSSELNVNALELDDSALYLCASSLAGSTEAFFGQGTRLTVV.

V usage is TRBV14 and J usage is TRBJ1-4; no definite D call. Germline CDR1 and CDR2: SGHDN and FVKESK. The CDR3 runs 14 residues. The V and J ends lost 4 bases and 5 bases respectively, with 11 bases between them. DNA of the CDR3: TGTGCCAGCAGCCCCAGGCTAACGAATGAAAAACTGTTTTTT. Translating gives CASSPRLTNEKLFF.

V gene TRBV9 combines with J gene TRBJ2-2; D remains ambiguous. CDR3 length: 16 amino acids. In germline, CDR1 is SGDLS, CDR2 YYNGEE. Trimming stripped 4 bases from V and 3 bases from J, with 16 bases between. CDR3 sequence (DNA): TGTGCCAGCAGCACCGTCCGGGTTGAAGACACCGGGGAGCTGTTTTTT. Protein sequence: CASSTVRVEDTGELFF.

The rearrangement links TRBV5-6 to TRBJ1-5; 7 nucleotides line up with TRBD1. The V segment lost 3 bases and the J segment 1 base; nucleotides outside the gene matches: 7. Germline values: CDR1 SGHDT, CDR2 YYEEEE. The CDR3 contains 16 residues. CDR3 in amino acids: CASSWSLGQSNQPQHF. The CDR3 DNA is TGTGCCAGCAGCTGGAGCTTGGGACAGAGCAATCAGCCCCAGCATTTT.

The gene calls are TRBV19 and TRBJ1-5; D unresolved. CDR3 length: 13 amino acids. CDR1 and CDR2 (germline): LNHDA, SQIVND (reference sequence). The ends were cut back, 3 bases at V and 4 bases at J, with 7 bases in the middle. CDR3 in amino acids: CASSMSGNQPQHF. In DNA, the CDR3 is TGTGCCAGTAGTATGTCCGGGAATCAGCCCCAGCATTTT. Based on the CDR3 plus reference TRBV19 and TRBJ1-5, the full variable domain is DGGITQSPKYLFRKEGQNVTLSCEQNLNHDAMYWYRQDPGQGLRLIYYSQIVNDFQKGDIAEGYSVSREKKESFPLTVTSAQKNPTAFYLCASSMSGNQPQHFGDGTRLSIL.